This TCR beta chain was identified in a study of T-cell reconstitution after alpha-beta-depleted transplantation in children. This clonotype was seen only a few times. No antigen is known for it. Overall study results and limits: Once a year had passed after transplant, T-cell counts and diversity came mostly from newly produced T cells. It was surviving recipient T cells and thymic progenitors that gave some patients high TCRbeta diversity at day 60. Several hundred expanded graft clones reportedly supplied alpha-beta T cells about two months after transplant.

Unique molecular identifiers tagged the TCRbeta library. Each CDR3 protein gets one entry after TCRdb re-called the PCR reads with MiXCR. The sample has 250,000 to 400,000 distinct CDR3 sequences; 23% are singletons. Germline V gene data show CDR1 as SQVTM and CDR2 as ANQGSEA. CDR3 length equals 12 residues. V dropped 2 bases and J dropped 6 bases, with 11 bases sitting between them. Here the sequenced sample was PBMCs, mostly from graft donor cells, taken 180 days after TCRalphabeta/CD19-depleted stem cell transplant. This receptor was identified in a male patient younger than 18 who had a stem cell transplant for acute lymphoblastic leukemia, so the T cells may come from the graft donor. The rearrangement uses TRBV29-1 and TRBJ2-7; D is unresolved. The CDR3 nucleotides are TGCAGCGTTGAACGCCACGGTTCCGAGCAGTACTTC. Encoded protein: CSVERHGSEQYF.